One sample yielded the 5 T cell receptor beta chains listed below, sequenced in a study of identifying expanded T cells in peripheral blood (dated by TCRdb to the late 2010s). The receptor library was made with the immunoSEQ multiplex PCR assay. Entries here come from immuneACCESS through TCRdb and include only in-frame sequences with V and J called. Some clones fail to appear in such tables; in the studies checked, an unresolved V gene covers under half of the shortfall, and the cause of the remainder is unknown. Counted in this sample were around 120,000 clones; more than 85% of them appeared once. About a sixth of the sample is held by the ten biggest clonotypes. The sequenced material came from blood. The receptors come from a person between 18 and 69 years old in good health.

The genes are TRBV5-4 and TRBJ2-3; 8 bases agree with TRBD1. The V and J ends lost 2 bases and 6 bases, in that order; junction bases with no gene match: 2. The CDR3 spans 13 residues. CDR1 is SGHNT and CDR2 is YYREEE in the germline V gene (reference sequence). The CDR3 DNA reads TGTGCCAGCAGCTTTACAGGGGGGGATACGCAGTATTTT. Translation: CASSFTGGDTQYF. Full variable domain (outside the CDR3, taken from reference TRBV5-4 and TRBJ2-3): ETGVTQSPTHLIKTRGQQVTLRCSSQSGHNTVSWYQQALGQGPQFIFQYYREEENGRGNFPPRFSGLQFPNYSSELNVNALELDDSALYLCASSFTGGDTQYFGPGTRLTVL.

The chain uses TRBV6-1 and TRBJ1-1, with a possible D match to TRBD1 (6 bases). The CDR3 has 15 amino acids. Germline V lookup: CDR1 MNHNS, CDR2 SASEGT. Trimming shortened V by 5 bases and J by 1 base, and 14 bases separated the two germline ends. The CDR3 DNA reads TGTGCCAGCAGTAAGAAACAGGGCCAGAACACTGAAGCTTTCTTT. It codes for CASSKKQGQNTEAFF.

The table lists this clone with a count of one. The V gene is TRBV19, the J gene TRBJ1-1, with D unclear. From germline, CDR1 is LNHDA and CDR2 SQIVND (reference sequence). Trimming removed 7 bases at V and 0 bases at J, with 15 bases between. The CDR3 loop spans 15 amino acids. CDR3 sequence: CASNPPGRMNTEAFF. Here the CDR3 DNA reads TGTGCCAGTAACCCTCCCGGGAGGATGAACACTGAAGCTTTCTTT.

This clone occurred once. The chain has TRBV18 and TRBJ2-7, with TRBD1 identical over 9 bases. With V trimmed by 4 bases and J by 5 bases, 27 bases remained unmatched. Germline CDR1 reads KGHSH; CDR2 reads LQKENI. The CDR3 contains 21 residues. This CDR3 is CASSRTKGQGLGWGLLDEQYF. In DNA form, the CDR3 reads TGTGCCAGCTCACGGACCAAGGGACAGGGACTCGGGTGGGGGCTCCTTGACGAGCAGTACTTC.

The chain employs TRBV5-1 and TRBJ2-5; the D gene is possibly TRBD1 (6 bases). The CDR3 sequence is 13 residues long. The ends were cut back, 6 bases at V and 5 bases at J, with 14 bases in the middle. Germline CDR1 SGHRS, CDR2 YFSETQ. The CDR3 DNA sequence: TGCGCCAGCATGCTTGCAGGGGAGGAGACCCAGTACTTC. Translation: CASMLAGEETQYF. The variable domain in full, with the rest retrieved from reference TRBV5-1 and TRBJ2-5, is KAGVTQTPRYLIKTRGQQVTLSCSPISGHRSVSWYQQTPGQGLQFLFEYFSETQRNKGNFPGRFSGRQFSNSRSEMNVSTLELGDSALYLCASMLAGEETQYFGPGTRLLVL.